This is a list of T cell receptor beta chains from one sample in a study of T cells after yellow fever vaccination. MiXCR, applied by TCRdb to the 5' RACE reads, yields one record per CDR3 protein. This table holds 150,000 to 200,000 distinct CDR3 sequences, roughly 11% found once. The input for sequencing was CD8+ T cells sorted from PBMCs, taken 15 days after the yellow fever booster vaccination. All receptors derive from a man between 18 and 29 years old who received the YFV17D yellow fever vaccine. The CDR3 runs from the conserved cysteine through the conserved F or W. D genes are given only for firm matches. Only part of the rows carry a size: once, few, many, or a class if the clone is expanded.

TRBV9	-	few	TRBJ1-2	CASSVDGTHSNYGYTF	TGTGCCAGCAGCGTAGACGGGACGCATTCCAACTATGGCTACACCTTC
TRBV7-9	-	many	TRBJ1-1	CASSFFQSNTEAFF	TGTGCCAGCAGCTTTTTCCAGAGCAACACTGAAGCTTTCTTT
TRBV7-3	TRBD1	-	TRBJ2-3	CASSTTGGGTDTQYF	TGTGCCAGCAGCACGACAGGGGGTGGGACAGATACGCAGTATTTT
TRBV21-1	-	-	TRBJ1-2	CASSSGSPGGDGYTF	TGTGCCAGCAGCAGTGGTTCACCAGGGGGCGATGGCTACACCTTC
TRBV11-2	-	many	TRBJ2-1	CASTQRGPNNEQFF	TGTGCCAGCACCCAAAGGGGCCCAAACAATGAGCAGTTCTTC
TRBV7-9	-	-	TRBJ1-1	CASSHQSDTEAFF	TGTGCCAGCAGCCATCAATCGGACACTGAAGCTTTCTTT
TRBV7-9	-	-	TRBJ1-1	CASSAKQGFDTEAFF	TGTGCCAGCAGCGCCAAACAGGGTTTCGACACTGAAGCTTTCTTT
TRBV7-8	-	few	TRBJ2-3	CASSLFRRGNKDTQYF	TGTGCCAGCAGCTTATTTCGGCGGGGAAACAAAGATACGCAGTATTTT
TRBV5-8	-	-	TRBJ1-5	CASSLGQSGNQPQHF	TGTGCCAGCAGCCTTGGACAGAGCGGCAATCAGCCCCAGCATTTT
TRBV5-1	TRBD2	-	TRBJ2-1	CASSSTPGTSHNEQFF	TGCGCCAGCAGCTCTACCCCCGGGACTAGCCACAATGAGCAGTTCTTC
TRBV28	-	few	TRBJ1-5	CANQAINQPQHF	TGTGCCAACCAAGCAATTAATCAGCCCCAGCATTTT
TRBV6-1	TRBD2	few	TRBJ2-3	CASSEVGLADTQYF	TGTGCCAGCAGTGAAGTGGGACTAGCCGATACGCAGTATTTT
TRBV10-2	TRBD1	many	TRBJ2-1	CASSVGQGLNEQFF	TGCGCCAGCAGTGTAGGACAGGGGCTGAATGAGCAGTTCTTC
TRBV5-1	-	-	TRBJ2-7	CASSPGSYYEQYF	TGCGCCAGCAGTCCGGGTTCATACTACGAGCAGTACTTC
TRBV28	-	few	TRBJ2-2	CATREDLTGELFF	TGTGCCACCCGAGAGGACTTAACCGGGGAGCTGTTTTTT
TRBV27	-	few	TRBJ2-1	CASSLGIQGYEQFF	TGTGCCAGCAGTTTAGGGATCCAGGGCTATGAGCAGTTCTTC
TRBV4-1	-	-	TRBJ2-3	CASSQDGTPITDTQYF	TGCGCCAGCAGTCAAGACGGGACTCCAATCACAGATACGCAGTATTTT